The 32 T cell receptor delta chains below were found in one sample sequenced in a study of γδ T cells in repeated Plasmodium falciparum infection. TCRdb made new clone calls on the multiplex PCR reads using CATT. In the table there are about 89,000 delta-chain clones, 1.4% of which are singletons. Bulk repertoires came from Vgamma9/Vdelta2+ or Vdelta2-negative gammadelta T cells flow-sorted from PBMC. Sequencing used gamma-delta T cells from blood. These receptors all stem from a pool of human donors (malaria-infected and uninfected, not separated).

A few counts support this clone. The TCRdb protein, from a much larger clone, departs from this DNA's translation at residue 11, likely by read error; the protein shown derives from the DNA. V and J are TRDV2 and TRDJ1; 9 nucleotides match TRDD3. The J gene is not listed in TCRdb, so it was assigned here from a DNA match to germline. Germline loops: CDR1 GEAIGNYY, CDR2 EKD. V lost 4 bases to trimming and J lost 0 bases; unmatched junction nucleotides: 14. The CDR3 extends over 18 amino acids. The CDR3 spells CACDPLTGGRSYTDKLIF. The CDR3 bases are TGTGCCTGTGATCCCCTTACTGGGGGACGATCGTACACCGATAAACTCATCTTT.

This clone was picked up many times. The chain couples TRDV1 to TRDJ1, with 12 positions matching TRDD3. TCRdb supplies no J gene; here it was assigned by aligning the nucleotide sequence to germline. Germline CDR1 reads TSWWSYY; CDR2 reads QGS. CDR3 length equals 19 residues. Trimming removed 0 bases from V and 1 base from J; junction bases left unmatched: 9. Here the CDR3 DNA reads TGTGCTCTTGGGGAACTAGAACCTTACTGGGGGATACTCACCGATAAACTCATCTTT. This translates into CALGELEPYWGILTDKLIF.

This clone was seen more than once but under ten times. Only one base separates this from a far larger clonotype, so it likely reflects a read error. This sample also contains other DNA sequences that code for the same CDR3. V gene TRDV2 combines with J gene TRDJ1, with TRDD3 identical over 7 bases. Because TCRdb records no J gene, it was assigned here through a match of the DNA to germline. V dropped 2 bases and J dropped 0; count of bases not matched to a gene: 8. This CDR3 contains 16 residues. CDR1 is GEAIGNYY and CDR2 is EKD in the germline V gene. The CDR3 DNA sequence: TGTGCCTGTGACAAATTGGGGGAGCAATACACCGATAAACTCATCTTT. Its translation: CACDKLGEQYTDKLIF.

This clone was seen a few times. The translation of this DNA and the TCRdb protein of a much larger clone differ at residue 12, probably owing to a read error; the protein shown here is translated from the DNA. The chain employs TRDV1 and TRDJ2; 12 nucleotides match TRDD3. Here the J gene came from matching the DNA to germline, since TCRdb omits it. The V segment lost 6 bases and the J segment 7 bases; nucleotides outside the gene matches: 12. CDR3 length: 17 residues. Per germline, CDR1 TSWWSYY and CDR2 QGS. Here the CDR3 DNA reads TGTGCTCTTGGATTTACTGGGGGATACCCCCCGATAGCACAACTCTTCTTT. Translation: CALGFTGGYPPIAQLFF.

Notes on this clone: Translating this DNA gives a protein that differs at residue 13 from the TCRdb one, which belongs to a much larger clone; a read error is likely, and the protein shown is this translation. J is TRDJ1 and V is TRDV1; 8 bases match TRDD3. TCRdb does not report a J gene; here it was assigned by matching the DNA to germline references. Germline CDR1 is TSWWSYY and CDR2 is QGS. The CDR3 runs to 18 residues. With V trimmed by 2 bases and J by 3 bases, 14 bases remained unmatched. Here the CDR3 reads CALGEIYTGGMYADKLIF. The CDR3 DNA follows: TGTGCTCTTGGGGAAATATACACTGGGGGTATGTACGCCGATAAACTCATCTTT.

This clone was observed a few times. The TCRdb protein, from a much larger clone, departs from this DNA's translation at residue 6, likely by read error; the protein shown derives from the DNA. The V and J genes are TRDV2 and TRDJ1, with D possibly being TRDD3 (6 bases). The J gene, left out of TCRdb, was set here by checking the DNA against germline. Germline loops: CDR1 GEAIGNYY, CDR2 EKD. V was clipped by 3 bases and J by 10 bases, with 26 bases between them. This CDR3 has 16 amino acids. The CDR3 protein is CACDDISPGRDRGLIF. CDR3 DNA sequence: TGTGCCTGTGACGACATATCCCCGGGACGGGATAGGGGACTCATCTTT.

Notes on this clone: This likely traces to a read error, being one base from a far larger clone. The same CDR3 also results from other DNA sequences found in this sample. The chain couples TRDV1 to TRDJ2; 10 bases agree with TRDD3. Assignment of the J gene here rests on matching the DNA to germline, because TCRdb gives none. Germline lookup yields CDR1 TSWWSYY and CDR2 QGS. The CDR3 spans 21 residues. V dropped 2 bases and J dropped 0; count of bases not matched to a gene: 15. CDR3 sequence reads: CALGEDRPTTGGYALTAQLFF. The DNA for the CDR3 is TGTGCTCTTGGGGAAGATAGACCCACCACCGGGGGATACGCTTTGACAGCACAACTCTTCTTT.

For this clone: TCRdb assigns this DNA the protein of a much larger clone, which departs from its translation at residue 20; this likely reflects a read error, and the protein shown comes from translating the DNA. J gene calling gave no result, while the V gene is TRDV1; TRDD3 is the table's D call, not checked against the DNA. Germline CDR1 is TSWWSYY and CDR2 is QGS. The CDR3 loop spans 21 amino acids. The CDR3 spells CALIPAPTVLGDTRGTDKLTF. For the CDR3, the DNA is TGTGCCCTAATCCCAGCCCCGACCGTACTGGGGGATACGAGGGGCACCGATAAACTCACCTTT.

About this clone: A read error is the likely source, as a far larger clone sits one nucleotide away. The genes are TRDV1 and TRDJ1; 11 bases map to TRDD3. Because TCRdb records no J gene, it was assigned here through a match of the DNA to germline. The V segment lost 0 bases and the J segment 0 bases; nucleotides outside the gene matches: 12. Germline V lookup: CDR1 TSWWSYY, CDR2 QGS. The CDR3 spans 20 residues. The CDR3 region has the DNA TGTGCTCTTGGGGAACTCAGGCCATACTGGGGGATAGGGTACACCGATAAACTCATCTTT. Amino acid sequence: CALGELRPYWGIGYTDKLIF.

A word on this clone: This likely traces to a read error, being one base from a far larger clone. The J gene is uncalled and the V gene is TRDV1; the table calls TRDD3, which could not be checked here. CDR3 length equals 20 residues. The germline CDR1 and CDR2 sequences are TSWWSYY and QGS. The CDR3 DNA is TGTGCTCTTGGGGAACTAAATCCCAACTACTGGGGGTGGAGAACCGATAAGCACATCTTT. It is translated as CALGELNPNYWGWRTDKHIF.

Concerning this clone: A read error likely explains why the TCRdb protein, taken from a much larger clone, differs from this DNA's translation at residue 5; the protein shown is translated from the DNA. The J gene is TRDJ1, the V gene TRDV2, with TRDD3 matching over 10 bases. No J segment appears in TCRdb, so it was assigned here by matching the sequence to germline. Germline V lookup: CDR1 GEAIGNYY, CDR2 EKD. The length of the CDR3 is 14 residues. After removal of 3 bases from V and 3 bases from J, the junction contained 3 bases not matched to a gene. CDR3 nucleotides: TGTGCCTGTGACCACTGGGGGATCCCCGATAAACTCATCTTT. This sequence encodes CACDHWGIPDKLIF.

This clone was picked up a small number of times. This likely stems from a read error, as it lies one base from a far larger clone. Other DNA sequences in this sample translate to the same CDR3. The J gene is TRDJ1, the V gene TRDV1, with D perhaps TRDD2 (5 bases). Germline CDR1 TSWWSYY, CDR2 QGS. The V and J ends lost 5 bases and 7 bases respectively, with 26 bases between them. CDR3 size: 17 residues. The CDR3 loop is CALGTPSVSGEVGKLIF. CDR3 nucleotides: TGTGCTCTTGGGACTCCTAGTGTGTCGGGAGAGGTCGGTAAACTCATCTTT.

The sample holds a few counts of this clone. This probably arose from a read error, given a far larger clone one base away. The same CDR3 arises from other DNA sequences in this sample as well. The J gene is uncalled and the V gene is TRDV2; the listed D gene, TRDD3, was not tested against the DNA. Germline-derived CDR1 and CDR2 are GEAIGNYY and EKD. This CDR3 contains 17 residues. CDR3 sequence reads: CACASLTGGSYTDKLIF. CDR3 sequence (DNA): TGTGCCTGTGCTTCCCTTACTGGGGGATCTTACACCGATAAACTCATCTTC.

Remarks on this clone: The mismatch at residue 6 between this DNA's translation and the TCRdb protein of a much larger clone likely reflects a read error; the protein shown is translated from the DNA. V and J are TRDV1 and TRDJ1, with a tentative D call TRDD2 (6 bases). No J segment appears in TCRdb, so it was assigned here by matching the sequence to germline. The CDR3 contains 21 residues. Trimming cost V 5 bases and J 0 bases, with 31 bases left between them. Germline CDR1 is TSWWSYY and CDR2 is QGS. Here the CDR3 reads CALGKESMAFRRSPYTDKLIF. DNA of the CDR3: TGTGCTCTTGGGAAGGAAAGTATGGCCTTCCGACGGAGTCCGTACACCGATAAACTCATCTTT.

In this sample, this clone turned up a few times. A far larger clone differs by one base, so this is likely a read error. This specimen includes other DNA sequences encoding the same CDR3. The chain couples TRDV2 to TRDJ1, with TRDD3 matching over 11 bases. In the absence of a J gene in TCRdb, the DNA was matched to germline to assign it here. This CDR3 is 21 amino acids long. Per germline, CDR1 GEAIGNYY and CDR2 EKD. The CDR3 reads CACDTAYWGIDSPIDTDKLIF. The CDR3 DNA reads as TGTGCCTGCGACACGGCGTACTGGGGGATAGACTCCCCTATCGACACCGATAAACTCATCTTT.

In its sample, this clone was seen a few times. With only one base between it and a far larger clone, this is likely a read error. A V gene of TRDV1 was called, but no J gene was assigned; whether TRDD3, the table's D call, matches the DNA was not checked. This CDR3 contains 15 residues. From germline, CDR1 is TSWWSYY and CDR2 QGS. CDR3 sequence reads: CALGELPLGVHKLIF. For the CDR3, the DNA is TGTGCTCTTGGGGAACTACCCTTGGGGGTCCATAAACTTATCTTT.

This clone was recorded at least ten times. It is likely a read error: a sequence one base away is far more abundant. The J gene is TRDJ1, the V gene TRDV1; 9 nucleotides agree with TRDD2. The CDR3 loop spans 22 amino acids. The germline V gene encodes CDR1 TSWWSYY and CDR2 QGS. DNA for the CDR3: TGTGCTCTTGGGGAACTGCATACCACCCGCCTTCCTACTTTCAGTTTTACCGATAAACTCACCTTT. Translated: CALGELHTTRLPTFSFTDKLTF.

Many counts were recorded for this clone. It differs at one base from a far larger clone, so likely a read error. At the DNA level, this CDR3 is encoded by other sequences in the same sample as well. The rearrangement joins TRDV3 to TRDJ1, with D unresolved. Per the germline V gene, CDR1 is TVYSNPD and CDR2 is GDNSRS (reference sequence). V lost 4 bases and J 2 bases, leaving 26 bases between the germline ends. The CDR3 loop spans 17 amino acids. The CDR3 coding sequence is TGTGCCTCTACCTGGTCCCCGTATCGTAGGGAAACCGATAAACTCATCTTT. Translation: CASTWSPYRRETDKLIF.

This clone has a count of ten or more. The identical CDR3 is also encoded by other nucleotide sequences in the sample. The gene calls are TRDV1 and TRDJ1; D remains ambiguous. With 6 bases removed from V and 0 bases from J, the gap between germline ends came to 17 bases. CDR3 length equals 16 residues. Germline loops: CDR1 TSWWSYY, CDR2 QGS. The CDR3 protein is CALGKHPRRYTDKLIF. CDR3 nucleotide sequence: TGTGCTCTTGGTAAGCACCCTCGCCGGTACACCGATAAACTCATCTTT.

Worth noting for this clone: With a far larger clone one base away, a read error is the likely cause. Other nucleotide sequences from this sample produce the same CDR3. The J gene is TRDJ2, the V gene TRDV2; D uncertain. CDR1 is GEAIGNYY, CDR2 EKD, per germline. V gave up 7 bases and J gave up 8 bases, with 10 bases separating them. This CDR3 comprises 11 residues. CDR3 region: CAWEGAAQLFF. CDR3 DNA: TGTGCCTGGGAAGGGGCGGCACAACTCTTCTTT.

A note on this clone: The protein in TCRdb stems from a much larger clone and differs at residue 9 from this DNA's translation, likely a read error; here the protein is translated from the DNA. V and J are TRDV2 and TRDJ1, with TRDD3 matching over 10 bases. With V trimmed by 4 bases and J by 2 bases, 9 bases remained unmatched. Germline V gene data show CDR1 as GEAIGNYY and CDR2 as EKD. The CDR3 runs to 16 residues. CDR3 residues: CACEALGDAGTDKLIF. CDR3 DNA sequence: TGTGCCTGTGAGGCACTGGGGGATGCGGGGACCGATAAACTCATCTTT.

Concerning this clone: The protein held in TCRdb is that of a much larger clone and does not match this DNA's translation at residues 6 and 14, likely because of a read error; the protein shown is translated from the DNA. The V gene is TRDV1, but the J gene lacks a call; the table assigns TRDD3, which was not confirmed against the DNA. From germline, CDR1 is TSWWSYY and CDR2 QGS. The CDR3 runs to 15 residues. The CDR3, as DNA: TGTGCTCTTGGGGAACCGAAAGCTGGGGGATCAAGACTCACCTTT. It translates to CALGEPKAGGSRLTF.

As to this clone: The protein recorded in TCRdb matches a much larger clone and deviates from this DNA's translation at residue 8, suggesting a read error; the protein here is obtained by translating the DNA. This chain joins TRDV2 and TRDJ1, with 12 bases matching TRDD3. CDR3 size: 19 residues. Germline CDR1 and CDR2: GEAIGNYY and EKD. V lost 3 bases to trimming and J lost 4 bases; unmatched junction nucleotides: 17. Here the CDR3 reads CACDSVAAGGYEVNDKLIF. As DNA, the CDR3 is TGTGCCTGTGACTCCGTGGCTGCTGGGGGATACGAGGTGAACGATAAACTCATCTTT.

On this clone itself: It differs at one base from a far larger clone, so likely a read error. At the DNA level, this CDR3 is encoded by other sequences in the same sample as well. DNA of the CDR3: TGTGCTCTTGGGGAACCGAGCCCAAATAGGAGGGGCCGCCGGGCTAAACTCATCTTT. As protein: CALGEPSPNRRGRRAKLIF. This chain links TRDV1 with TRDJ1, with D perhaps TRDD1 (6 bases). TCRdb offers no J gene call, so here the DNA was matched to germline to obtain one. The CDR3 is made up of 19 amino acids. V was pared by 1 base and J by 7 bases, with 28 bases between. CDR1 is TSWWSYY and CDR2 is QGS in the germline V gene.

A few counts support this clone. TCRdb has a much larger clone's protein, which differs at residue 16 from the translation of this DNA, likely because of a read error; what is shown is the protein translated from the DNA. This sequence joins TRDV1 and TRDJ1; 8 bases map to TRDD3. TCRdb is silent on the J gene; assignment here came from matching the DNA to germline. The CDR3 totals 24 residues. The germline V gene has CDR1 TSWWSYY and CDR2 QGS. The J segment lost 3 bases and the V segment lost 0 bases, leaving 30 bases of the junction unmatched. Here the CDR3 reads CALGELLPGEELELGGTGSDKLIF. In DNA form, the CDR3 reads TGTGCTCTTGGGGAACTCCTACCGGGCGAGGAGCTCGAACTGGGGGGTACGGGATCCGATAAACTCATCTTT.

This clone was recorded a few times. A far more abundant clone sits one base away, making this likely a read error. The sample contains more than one DNA sequence encoding this CDR3. CDR3 nucleotide sequence: TGTGCCTGCGACACCATACGGGTTATGGGGGATGCAATTTACACCGATAAACTCATCTTT. This sequence encodes CACDTIRVMGDAIYTDKLIF. J is TRDJ1 and V is TRDV2; 8 nucleotides agree with TRDD3. The J gene is absent in TCRdb and was assigned here via DNA matching to germline. The CDR3 loop spans 20 amino acids. Looked up from germline, CDR1 is GEAIGNYY and CDR2 is EKD.

This clone was detected many times. The chain employs TRDV1 and TRDJ1, with 8 nucleotides matching TRDD3. TCRdb offers no J gene call, so here the DNA was matched to germline to obtain one. The germline V gene has CDR1 TSWWSYY and CDR2 QGS. The CDR3 runs 17 residues. The trim removed 0 bases at V and 3 bases at J, leaving 9 bases unmatched. The CDR3 reads CALGELIPGDMSDKLIF. The CDR3 DNA sequence: TGTGCTCTTGGGGAACTAATCCCGGGGGATATGTCCGATAAACTCATCTTT.

Points on this clone: A read error likely explains why the TCRdb protein, taken from a much larger clone, differs from this DNA's translation at residue 9; the protein shown is translated from the DNA. The chain couples TRDV1 to TRDJ1; 10 nucleotides align to TRDD3. No J gene is reported in TCRdb; it was inferred here by comparing the DNA with germline. CDR1 TSWWSYY and CDR2 QGS come from the germline V gene. Unmatched junction bases numbered 46, after V lost 0 bases and J lost 9 bases. The CDR3 has 28 amino acids. CDR3 DNA sequence: TGTGCTCTTGGGGAACTTCCTACGCTTACCGTACTGGGGGATCCTTTTGGGATGAACTGGGGTTTGGTAACCCAACTCATCTTT. Encoded protein: CALGELPTLTVLGDPFGMNWGLVTQLIF.

The chain combines TRDV2 with TRDJ1, with 8 bases that match TRDD3. In the absence of a J gene in TCRdb, the DNA was matched to germline to assign it here. CDR3 length: 16 residues. Trimming at V came to 1 base and at J to 0 bases, leaving 6 bases not matched to a gene. Germline assignment: CDR1 GEAIGNYY and CDR2 EKD. The chain's CDR3 is CACDTIGGDNTDKLIF. DNA of the CDR3: TGTGCCTGTGACACGATCGGGGGGGATAACACCGATAAACTCATCTTT.

In its sample, this clone was seen a few times. TCRdb pairs this DNA with a much larger clone's protein that differs at residue 7, likely a read error; the protein shown was translated from the DNA. The V call is TRDV2, the J call TRDJ1; tentatively, D is TRDD3 (6 bases). The J gene, left out of TCRdb, was set here by checking the DNA against germline. The CDR3 is 21 residues long. Germline assignment: CDR1 GEAIGNYY and CDR2 EKD. Trimming pared 0 bases from V and 0 bases from J, leaving 28 bases between. CDR3 nucleotides: TGTGCCTGTGACACCGGAGTCTACGCGCTGGGGACTCAGAGGTACACCGATAAACTCATCTTT. Translating it yields CACDTGVYALGTQRYTDKLIF.

This clone was counted only a few times. TCRdb shows a much larger clone's protein in place of this DNA's translation, and the two differ at residue 12, likely through a read error; the protein shown is translated from the DNA. The rearrangement joins TRDV2 to TRDJ1; 7 bases map to TRDD3. The J gene, absent from TCRdb, was called here by matching the DNA to germline. CDR1 GEAIGNYY and CDR2 EKD come from the germline V gene. J was trimmed by 3 bases and V by 0 bases; bases with no gene match: 12. This CDR3 contains 17 residues. The CDR3 nucleotides read TGTGCCTGTGACACCGGTTTTGGGGGACCGTACGCCGATAAACTCATCTTT. It yields the protein CACDTGFGGPYADKLIF.

This clone appeared a few times. The amino acid sequence in TCRdb belongs to a much larger clone and departs from this DNA's translation at residue 7, likely a sequencing read error; the sequence shown is translated from the DNA. The chain combines TRDV2 with TRDJ2, with 7 bases matching TRDD3. As TCRdb names no J gene, one was assigned here on the basis of a DNA match to germline. Looked up from germline, CDR1 is GEAIGNYY and CDR2 is EKD. The CDR3 spans 18 residues. The J segment lost 6 bases and the V segment lost 0 bases, leaving 15 bases of the junction unmatched. CDR3: CACDTLRAGDPSAAQLFF. In DNA, the CDR3 is TGTGCCTGTGACACCCTTCGGGCGGGGGATCCCTCGGCAGCACAACTCTTCTTT.